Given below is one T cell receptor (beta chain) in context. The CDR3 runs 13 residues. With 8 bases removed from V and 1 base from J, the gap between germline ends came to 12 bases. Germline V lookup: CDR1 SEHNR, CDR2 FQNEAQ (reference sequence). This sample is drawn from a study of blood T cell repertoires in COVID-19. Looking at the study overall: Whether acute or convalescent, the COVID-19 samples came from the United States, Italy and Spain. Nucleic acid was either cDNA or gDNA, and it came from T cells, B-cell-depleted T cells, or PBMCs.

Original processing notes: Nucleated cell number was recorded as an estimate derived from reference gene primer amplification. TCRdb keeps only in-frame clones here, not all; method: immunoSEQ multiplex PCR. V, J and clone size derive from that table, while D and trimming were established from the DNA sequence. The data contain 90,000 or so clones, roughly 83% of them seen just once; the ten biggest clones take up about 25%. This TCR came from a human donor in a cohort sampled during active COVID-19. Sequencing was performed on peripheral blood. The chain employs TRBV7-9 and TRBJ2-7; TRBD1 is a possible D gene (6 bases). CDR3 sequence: CASGIQGSYEQYF. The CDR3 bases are TGTGCCAGCGGGATACAGGGTTCCTACGAGCAGTACTTC.